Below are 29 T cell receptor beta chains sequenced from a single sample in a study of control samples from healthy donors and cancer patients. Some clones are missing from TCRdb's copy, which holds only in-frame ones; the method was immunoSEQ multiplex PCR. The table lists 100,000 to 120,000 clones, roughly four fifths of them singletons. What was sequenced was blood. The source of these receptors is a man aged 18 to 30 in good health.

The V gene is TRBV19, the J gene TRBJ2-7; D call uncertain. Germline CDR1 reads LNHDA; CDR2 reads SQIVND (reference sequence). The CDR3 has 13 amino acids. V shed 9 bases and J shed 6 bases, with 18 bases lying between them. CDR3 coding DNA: TGTGCCAGCGGACGGTCGGCGGTCTCCGAGCAGTACTTC. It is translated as CASGRSAVSEQYF.

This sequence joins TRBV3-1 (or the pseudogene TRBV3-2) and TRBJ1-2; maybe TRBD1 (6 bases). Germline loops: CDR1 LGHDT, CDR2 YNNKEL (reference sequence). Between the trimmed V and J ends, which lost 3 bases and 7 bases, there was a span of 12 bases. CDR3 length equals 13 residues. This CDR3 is CASSQRGSGGYTF. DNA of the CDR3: TGTGCCAGCAGCCAGAGGGGGTCAGGTGGCTACACCTTC.

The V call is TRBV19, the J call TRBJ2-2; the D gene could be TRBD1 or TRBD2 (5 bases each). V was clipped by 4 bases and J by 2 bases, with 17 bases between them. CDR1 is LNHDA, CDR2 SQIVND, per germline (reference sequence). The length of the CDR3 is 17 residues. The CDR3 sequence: CASSTFPGPRNTGELFF. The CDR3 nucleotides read TGTGCCAGTAGTACCTTCCCGGGACCAAGAAACACCGGGGAGCTGTTTTTT.

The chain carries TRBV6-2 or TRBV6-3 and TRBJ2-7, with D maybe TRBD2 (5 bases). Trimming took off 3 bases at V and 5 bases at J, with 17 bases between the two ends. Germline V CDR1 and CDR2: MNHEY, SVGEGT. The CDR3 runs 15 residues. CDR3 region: CASSYSPVAFDEQYF. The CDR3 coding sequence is TGTGCCAGCAGTTATTCCCCCGTAGCGTTCGACGAGCAGTACTTC.

The CDR3 coding sequence is TGCGCCAGCAGCCGTTTATTGTCGGAGAACACTGAAGCTTTCTTT. It yields the protein CASSRLLSENTEAFF. This rearrangement joins TRBV4-3 to TRBJ1-1; D call uncertain. CDR1 is LGHNA, CDR2 YSLEER, per germline. V was shortened by 4 bases and J by 1 base, with 13 bases between the two germline ends. The length of the CDR3 is 15 residues.

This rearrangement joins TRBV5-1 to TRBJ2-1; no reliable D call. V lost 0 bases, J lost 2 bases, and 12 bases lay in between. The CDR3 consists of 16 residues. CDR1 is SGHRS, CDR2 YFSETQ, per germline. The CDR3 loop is CASSLAGYDTYNEQFF. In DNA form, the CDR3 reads TGCGCCAGCAGCTTGGCAGGATATGATACCTACAATGAGCAGTTCTTC.

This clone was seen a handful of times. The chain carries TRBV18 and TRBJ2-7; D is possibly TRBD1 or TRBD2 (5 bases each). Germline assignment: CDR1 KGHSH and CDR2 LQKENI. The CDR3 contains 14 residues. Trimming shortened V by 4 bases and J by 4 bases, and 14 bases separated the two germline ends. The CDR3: CASSQGRQTYEQYF. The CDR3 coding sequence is TGTGCCAGCTCACAGGGGAGACAGACATACGAGCAGTACTTC. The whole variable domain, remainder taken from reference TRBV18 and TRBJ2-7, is NAGVMQNPRHLVRRRGQEARLRCSPMKGHSHVYWYRQLPEEGLKFMVYLQKENIIDESGMPKERFSAEFPKEGPSILRIQQVVRGDSAAYFCASSQGRQTYEQYFGPGTRLTVT.

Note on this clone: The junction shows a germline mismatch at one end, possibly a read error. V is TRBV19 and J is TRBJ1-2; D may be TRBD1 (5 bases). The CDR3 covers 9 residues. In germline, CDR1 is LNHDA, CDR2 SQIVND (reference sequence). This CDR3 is CARPGRGVF. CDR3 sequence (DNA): TGTGCCAGGCCGGGACGGGGGGTCTTC.

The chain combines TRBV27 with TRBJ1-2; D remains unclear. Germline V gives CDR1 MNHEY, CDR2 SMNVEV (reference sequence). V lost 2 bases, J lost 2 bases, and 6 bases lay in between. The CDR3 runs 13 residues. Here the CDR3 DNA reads TGTGCCAGCAGTTTAAACAGCAACTATGGCTACACCTTC. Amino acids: CASSLNSNYGYTF.

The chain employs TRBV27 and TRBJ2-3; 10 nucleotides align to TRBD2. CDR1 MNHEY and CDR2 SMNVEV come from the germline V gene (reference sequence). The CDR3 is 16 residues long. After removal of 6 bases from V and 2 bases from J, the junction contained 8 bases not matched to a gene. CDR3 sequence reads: CASSLKRGGTTDTQYF. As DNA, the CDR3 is TGTGCCAGCAGCCTAAAGCGGGGGGGTACCACAGATACGCAGTATTTT.

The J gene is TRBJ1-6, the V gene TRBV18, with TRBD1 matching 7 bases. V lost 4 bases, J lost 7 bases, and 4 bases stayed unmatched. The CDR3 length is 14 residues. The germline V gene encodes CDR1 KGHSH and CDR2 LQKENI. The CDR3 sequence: CASSLTGENSPLHF. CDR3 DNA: TGTGCCAGCTCACTCACAGGGGAAAATTCACCCCTCCACTTT.

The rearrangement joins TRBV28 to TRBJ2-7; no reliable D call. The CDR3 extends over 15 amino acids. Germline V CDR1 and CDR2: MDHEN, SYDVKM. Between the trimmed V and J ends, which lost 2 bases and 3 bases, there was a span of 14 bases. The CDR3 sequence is CASSLLLELSYEQYF. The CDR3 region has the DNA TGTGCCAGCAGTTTACTCCTGGAGCTAAGCTACGAGCAGTACTTC.

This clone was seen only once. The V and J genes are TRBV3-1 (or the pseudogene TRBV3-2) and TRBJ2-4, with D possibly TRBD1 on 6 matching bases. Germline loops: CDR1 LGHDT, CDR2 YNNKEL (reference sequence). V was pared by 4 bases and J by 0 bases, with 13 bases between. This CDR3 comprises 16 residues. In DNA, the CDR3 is TGTGCCAGCAGCCCCCGGGACACCCTAGCCAAAAACATTCAGTACTTC. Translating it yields CASSPRDTLAKNIQYF.

CDR3 residues: CASVNVGGDYTF. The CDR3 bases are TGTGCCAGCGTGAACGTGGGAGGGGACTACACCTTC. The rearrangement joins TRBV18 to TRBJ1-2, with D possibly being TRBD1 (5 bases). The germline CDR1 and CDR2 sequences are KGHSH and LQKENI. The germline V and J ends were trimmed by 8 bases and 10 bases, with 17 bases remaining between them. The CDR3 length is 12 residues.

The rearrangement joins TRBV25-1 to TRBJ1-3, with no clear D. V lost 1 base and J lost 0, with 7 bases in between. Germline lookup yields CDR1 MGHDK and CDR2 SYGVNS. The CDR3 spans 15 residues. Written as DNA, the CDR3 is TGTGCCAGCAGTGAATCCGGCTACTCTGGAAACACCATATATTTT. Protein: CASSESGYSGNTIYF.

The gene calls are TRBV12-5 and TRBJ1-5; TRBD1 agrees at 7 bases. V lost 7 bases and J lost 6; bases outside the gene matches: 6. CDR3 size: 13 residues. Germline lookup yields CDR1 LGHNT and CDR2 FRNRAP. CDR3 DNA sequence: TGTGCTAGTGCCGGGCAGGGGGTTCAGCCCCAGCATTTT. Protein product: CASAGQGVQPQHF.

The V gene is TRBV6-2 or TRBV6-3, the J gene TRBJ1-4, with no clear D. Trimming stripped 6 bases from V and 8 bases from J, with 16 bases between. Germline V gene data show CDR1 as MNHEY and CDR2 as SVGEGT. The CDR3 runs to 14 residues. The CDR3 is CASSRLDRTEKLFF. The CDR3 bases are TGTGCCAGCAGCCGCCTCGACCGGACGGAAAAACTGTTTTTT.

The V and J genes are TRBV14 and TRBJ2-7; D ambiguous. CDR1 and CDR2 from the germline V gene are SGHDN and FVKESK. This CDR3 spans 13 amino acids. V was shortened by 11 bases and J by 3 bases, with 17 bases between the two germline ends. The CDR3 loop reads CAGKGTAIYEQYF. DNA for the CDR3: TGTGCCGGAAAGGGAACAGCCATCTACGAGCAGTACTTC. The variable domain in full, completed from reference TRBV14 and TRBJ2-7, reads EAGVTQFPSHSVIEKGQTVTLRCDPISGHDNLYWYRRVMGKEIKFLLHFVKESKQDESGMPNNRFLAERTGGTYSTLKVQPAELEDSGVYFCAGKGTAIYEQYFGPGTRLTVT.

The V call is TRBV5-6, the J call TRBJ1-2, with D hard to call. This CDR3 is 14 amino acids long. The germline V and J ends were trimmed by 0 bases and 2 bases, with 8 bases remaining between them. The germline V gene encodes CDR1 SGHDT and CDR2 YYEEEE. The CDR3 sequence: CASSLDTGNYGYTF. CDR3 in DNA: TGTGCCAGCAGCTTGGATACGGGGAACTATGGCTACACCTTC. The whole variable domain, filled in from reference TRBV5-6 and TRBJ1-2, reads DAGVTQSPTHLIKTRGQQVTLRCSPKSGHDTVSWYQQALGQGPQFIFQYYEEEERQRGNFPDRFSGHQFPNYSSELNVNALLLGDSALYLCASSLDTGNYGYTFGSGTRLTVV.

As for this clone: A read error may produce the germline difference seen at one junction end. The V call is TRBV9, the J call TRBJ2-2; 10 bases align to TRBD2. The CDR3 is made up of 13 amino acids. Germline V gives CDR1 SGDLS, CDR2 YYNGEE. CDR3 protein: CARSGGGTGELFF. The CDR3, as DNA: TGTGCCCGCAGCGGGGGGGGCACCGGGGAGCTGTTTTTT.

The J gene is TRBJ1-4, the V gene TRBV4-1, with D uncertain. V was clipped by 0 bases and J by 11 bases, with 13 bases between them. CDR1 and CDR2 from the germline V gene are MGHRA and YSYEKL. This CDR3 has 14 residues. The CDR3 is CASSQDVAGRKLFF. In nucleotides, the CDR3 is TGCGCCAGCAGCCAAGATGTCGCAGGACGGAAACTGTTTTTT.

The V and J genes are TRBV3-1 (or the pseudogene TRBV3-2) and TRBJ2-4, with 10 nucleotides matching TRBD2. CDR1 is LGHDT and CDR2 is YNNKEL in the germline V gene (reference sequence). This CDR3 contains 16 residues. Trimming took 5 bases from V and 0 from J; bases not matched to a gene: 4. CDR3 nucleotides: TGTGCCAGCAGCTCTTTAGCGGGGGGAGCCAAAAACATTCAGTACTTC. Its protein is CASSSLAGGAKNIQYF.

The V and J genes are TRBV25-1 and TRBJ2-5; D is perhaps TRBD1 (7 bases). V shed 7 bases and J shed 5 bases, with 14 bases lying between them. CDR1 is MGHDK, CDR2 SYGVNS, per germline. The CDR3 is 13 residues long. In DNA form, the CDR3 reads TGTGCCAGCATCTCGACAGGGAGGGAGACCCAGTACTTC. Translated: CASISTGRETQYF.

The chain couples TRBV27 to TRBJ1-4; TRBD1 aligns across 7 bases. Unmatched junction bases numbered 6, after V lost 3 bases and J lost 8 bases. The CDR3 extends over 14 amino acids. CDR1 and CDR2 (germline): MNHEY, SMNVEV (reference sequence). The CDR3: CASSFRQGSEKLFF. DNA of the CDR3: TGTGCCAGCAGTTTTCGACAGGGAAGCGAAAAACTGTTTTTT. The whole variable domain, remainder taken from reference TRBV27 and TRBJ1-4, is EAQVTQNPRYLITVTGKKLTVTCSQNMNHEYMSWYRQDPGLGLRQIYYSMNVEVTDKGDVPEGYKVSRKEKRNFPLILESPSPNQTSLYFCASSFRQGSEKLFFGSGTQLSVL.

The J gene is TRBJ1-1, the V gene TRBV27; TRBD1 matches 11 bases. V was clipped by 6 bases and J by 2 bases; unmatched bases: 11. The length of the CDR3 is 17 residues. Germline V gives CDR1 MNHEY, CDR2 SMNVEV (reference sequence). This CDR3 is CASRLTKGQGVNTEAFF. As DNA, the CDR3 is TGTGCCAGCAGACTAACCAAGGGACAGGGGGTCAACACTGAAGCTTTCTTT.

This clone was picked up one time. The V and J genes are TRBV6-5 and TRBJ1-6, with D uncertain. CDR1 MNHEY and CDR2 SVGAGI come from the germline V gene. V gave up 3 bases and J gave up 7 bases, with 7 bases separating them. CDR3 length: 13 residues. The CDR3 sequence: CASSYLANSPLHF. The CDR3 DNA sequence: TGTGCCAGCAGTTATCTGGCAAATTCACCCCTCCACTTT.

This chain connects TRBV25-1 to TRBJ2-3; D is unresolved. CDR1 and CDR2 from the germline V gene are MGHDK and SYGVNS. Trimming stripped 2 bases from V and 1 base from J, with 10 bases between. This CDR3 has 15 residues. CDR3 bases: TGTGCCAGCAGTGAAAAGGGTACTCGCACAGATACGCAGTATTTT. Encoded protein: CASSEKGTRTDTQYF.

The CDR3 nucleotides are TGTGCTAGTACATTGGACGGTCATCAGCCCCAGCATTTT. Translation gives CASTLDGHQPQHF. V gene TRBV12-5 combines with J gene TRBJ1-5; no reliable D call. Germline CDR1 is LGHNT and CDR2 is FRNRAP. Deletions cut 8 bases from V and 5 bases from J, with 13 bases between. The CDR3 totals 13 residues. The full variable domain, with the rest looked up from reference TRBV12-5 and TRBJ1-5, is DARVTQTPRHKVTEMGQEVTMRCQPILGHNTVFWYRQTMMQGLELLAYFRNRAPLDDSGMPKDRFSAEMPDATLATLKIQPSEPRDSAVYFCASTLDGHQPQHFGDGTRLSIL.

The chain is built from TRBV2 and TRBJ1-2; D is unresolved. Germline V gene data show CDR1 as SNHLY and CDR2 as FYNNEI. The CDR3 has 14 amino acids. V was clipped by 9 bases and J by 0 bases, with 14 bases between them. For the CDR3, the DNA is TGTGCCAGTCTAAAAGGGATAGCTAACTATGGCTACACCTTC. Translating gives CASLKGIANYGYTF.